The clone carrying this T cell receptor beta chain was recorded only once. The sample is drawn from a study of blood T cell repertoires in COVID-19. Study-level information: PBMCs, B-cell-depleted T cells, or T cells were the source of the cDNA or gDNA that made up the material.

The CDR3 sequence is 14 residues long. The V and J ends lost 5 bases and 4 bases, in that order; junction bases with no gene match: 10. Germline V lookup: CDR1 GTSNPN, CDR2 SVGIG (reference sequence). Clones were sequenced by immunoSEQ multiplex PCR, and TCRdb holds only the in-frame ones, with some missing. The sample comprises more than 200,000 clones, less than 90% of which are singletons, and just over 0.7% rests with the top ten. The chain links TRBV30 to TRBJ1-2; 7 nucleotides match TRBD1. The receptor comes from a man aged 35 to 55 with acute or convalescent COVID-19. The sequenced sample consisted of peripheral blood. CDR3 region: CAWAQGTGGYGYTF. The CDR3 DNA reads TGTGCCTGGGCACAGGGGACTGGGGGCTATGGCTACACCTTC.